This TCR beta chain was sequenced in a study of technical replicates of blood from a handful of donors. Generated by immunoSEQ multiplex PCR, the TCRdb table keeps only in-frame clones and is missing some. The sample lists about 100,000 clones; around 95% were seen once. V was clipped by 4 bases and J by 10 bases, with 10 bases between them. The CDR3 has 11 residues. In germline, CDR1 is MGHRA, CDR2 YSYEKL. Specimen: T cells isolated from PBMCs. The J gene is TRBJ1-2, the V gene TRBV4-1; D gene ambiguous. This receptor was obtained from a human donor in good health. This CDR3 is CASSLGGYYTF. Here the CDR3 DNA reads TGCGCCAGCAGCCTTGGAGGGTACTACACCTTC.